The source of this TCR beta chain is a study of T-cell reconstitution after alpha-beta-depleted transplantation in children. Study results and caveats: It was surviving recipient T cells and thymic progenitors that gave some patients high TCRbeta diversity at day 60. Among T cells one year after transplant, newly produced cells accounted for most counts and diversity. Several hundred expanded graft clones reportedly were the source of alpha-beta T cells about two months after transplant.

A few counts support this clonotype. Its target is unknown. Unique molecular identifiers tagged the TCRbeta library. TCRdb recomputed calls from the PCR reads with MiXCR, one row per CDR3 protein. The table lists approximately 500,000 distinct CDR3 sequences, 8% to 11% of them singletons, with around 2.2% in the top ten. Germline V gives CDR1 MDHEN, CDR2 SYDVKM. CDR3 length: 14 amino acids. The V end lost 5 bases, the J end lost 12 bases, and 20 bases lay between the germline ends. This material consisted of PBMCs, taken before TCRalphabeta/CD19-depleted stem cell transplant. The chain joins TRBV28 to TRBJ2-1; perhaps TRBD1 as D (6 bases). The clonotype was recovered from a child aged 2-15 years with inherited bone marrow failure, due to receive a stem cell transplant. The CDR3 DNA sequence: TGTGCCAGCAGTAAACCCACAGGGCTATCTATGCAGTTCTTC. This codes for CASSKPTGLSMQFF.